A selection of T cell receptor beta chains follows, all from one sample in a study of cytomegalovirus exposure and HLA in healthy donors. Generated by immunoSEQ multiplex PCR, the TCRdb table keeps only in-frame clones and is missing some. Here the sample spans about 330,000 clones, around 87% being singletons. Material for sequencing was PBMCs. Receptors were obtained from a woman aged 25 to 39 in good health and CMV-seropositive. Both conserved end residues are part of each CDR3. The D gene is left open where the match is weak. Size values are once, few and many counts, or a class for expanded clones, and some rows have none.

D gene,clone size,V gene,J gene,CDR3 DNA,CDR3 protein
TRBD1,.,TRBV6-1,TRBJ2-1,TGTGCCAGCAGTGGGGACAGTCAGCAGTTCTTC,CASSGDSQQFF
.,.,TRBV29-1,TRBJ2-4,TGCAGCGTCATCCCGCCCTTAGCCAAAAACATTCAGTACTTC,CSVIPPLAKNIQYF
.,few,TRBV4-1,TRBJ1-1,TGCGCCAGCAGCCAAAGACAGCTGAACACTGAAGCTTTCTTT,CASSQRQLNTEAFF
TRBD2,.,TRBV13,TRBJ2-7,TGTGCCAGCACCCCAGGGAGGGGCTACGAGCAGTACTTC,CASTPGRGYEQYF
TRBD2,.,TRBV6-5,TRBJ2-7,TGTGCCAGCAGTTACAAACTAGCGTGGGCCTACGAGCAGTACTTC,CASSYKLAWAYEQYF
TRBD1,.,TRBV27,TRBJ2-1,TGTGCCAGCAGTAGTGGGACAGGGCGCTATGAGCAGTTCTTC,CASSSGTGRYEQFF
TRBD1,.,TRBV9,TRBJ1-4,TGTGCCAGCAGCGTAGTAGGACAGGGTGGGGAAAAACTGTTTTTT,CASSVVGQGGEKLFF
.,.,TRBV4-1,TRBJ2-1,TGCGCCAGCAGCCAAGATCCGGGGCGGTCCTACAATGAGCAGTTCTTC,CASSQDPGRSYNEQFF
.,.,TRBV18,TRBJ2-7,TGTGCCAGCTCACCACCCAGCAACAGGTTTGACTCCTACGAGCAGTACTTC,CASSPPSNRFDSYEQYF
.,.,TRBV10-3,TRBJ2-4,TGTGCCATCAGTGAGTCTGGCGGTCTAGCCAAAAACATTCAGTACTTC,CAISESGGLAKNIQYF
TRBD1,.,TRBV27,TRBJ2-7,TGTGCCAGCAGTCAACTAGGACAGGTAACCTACGAGCAGTACTTC,CASSQLGQVTYEQYF
.,few,TRBV7-9,TRBJ2-7,TGTGCCAGCAGCTTACGGTCGGCAGACTACGAGCAGTACTTC,CASSLRSADYEQYF
.,.,TRBV27,TRBJ2-7,TGTGCCAGCAGCCTTACTAGGACTTCCTACGAGCAGTACTTC,CASSLTRTSYEQYF
.,.,TRBV4-1,TRBJ1-5,TGCGCCAGCAGCCAAGACCCCGGGGCTAGCAATCAGCCCCAGCATTTT,CASSQDPGASNQPQHF
TRBD1,.,TRBV6-4,TRBJ1-1,TGTGCCAGCAGTGAAGGGACAGGGAGGACTGAAGCTTTCTTT,CASSEGTGRTEAFF
.,.,TRBV4-3,TRBJ1-2,TGCGCCAGCAGTACAGGCTTACAAGCTAACTATGGCTACACCTTC,CASSTGLQANYGYTF
.,.,TRBV28,TRBJ1-1,TGTGCCAGCAGCGCAGGGTATCGTCATTCTGAAGCTTTCTTT,CASSAGYRHSEAFF
.,.,TRBV19,TRBJ2-7,TGTGCCAGTAGTATAATTTCCGAGGGGGAACAGTACTTC,CASSIISEGEQYF
TRBD2,.,TRBV13,TRBJ2-2,TGTGCCAGCAGCCCCCAAGGACTAGCGGGAAACACCGGGGAGCTGTTTTTT,CASSPQGLAGNTGELFF
TRBD2,once,TRBV13,TRBJ2-3,TGTGCCAGCAGCTTAGGGTTCAGCGGGGGCACAGATACGCAGTATTTT,CASSLGFSGGTDTQYF
.,.,TRBV9,TRBJ2-3,TGTGCCAGCAGCGAAGGAGGGACTGACTTCGCAGATACGCAGTATTTT,CASSEGGTDFADTQYF
.,.,TRBV28,TRBJ2-7,TGTGCCAGCAGCCTAGTCCACAGTCACTACGAGCAGTACTTC,CASSLVHSHYEQYF
TRBD1,.,TRBV5-4,TRBJ2-5,TGTGCCAGCAGCTTGGTGGGATCAGGGGGCGCAGGGGAGACCCAGTACTTC,CASSLVGSGGAGETQYF
TRBD1,.,TRBV9,TRBJ1-2,TGTGCCAGCAGGGACAGGGATTATGGCTACACCTTC,CASRDRDYGYTF
TRBD2,.,TRBV4-3,TRBJ2-2,TGCGCCAGCAGCCAAGCCTCAAGCGGGGCGAACACCGGGGAGCTGTTTTTT,CASSQASSGANTGELFF
.,.,TRBV7-2,TRBJ2-1,TGTGCCAGCAGCTTGCAAACCGGGACCCACAACAATGAGCAGTTCTTC,CASSLQTGTHNNEQFF
.,.,TRBV29-1,TRBJ2-7,TGCAGCGTTGAAGCGCAGGGGGGGAACGAGCAGTACTTC,CSVEAQGGNEQYF
.,.,TRBV5-1,TRBJ1-5,TGCGCCAGCAGCCTGGAGGGGGGCCAGCCCCAGCATTTT,CASSLEGGQPQHF
.,.,TRBV11-2,TRBJ2-7,TGTGCCAGCAGCTTAGTCTGGACAGAGTCCTACGAGCAGTACTTC,CASSLVWTESYEQYF
TRBD2,.,TRBV27,TRBJ2-3,TGTGCCAGCAGTCTAGCGGGGGGCCGGGCAGATACGCAGTATTTT,CASSLAGGRADTQYF
.,.,TRBV27,TRBJ1-2,TGTGCCAGCAGTAACCTCGGTGGGTACTATGGCTACACCTTC,CASSNLGGYYGYTF
.,.,TRBV28,TRBJ1-1,TGTGCCAGCAGCCAAACGCCGAACACTGAAGCTTTCTTT,CASSQTPNTEAFF
TRBD1,.,TRBV13,TRBJ2-7,TGTGCCAGCAGCGCGGACAGGGGCAACGAGCAGTACTTC,CASSADRGNEQYF
.,.,TRBV2,TRBJ2-1,TGTGCCAGCAGGGGGGCCCGGGGGCACGATGAGCAGTTCTTC,CASRGARGHDEQFF
TRBD1,.,TRBV13,TRBJ1-2,TGTGCCAGCAGCTTAGGCCTGGGACAGGGGGACTATGGCTACACCTTC,CASSLGLGQGDYGYTF
.,.,TRBV30,TRBJ1-2,TGTGCCTGGAGTGTACTTTGGGGTTATGGCTACACCTTC,CAWSVLWGYGYTF
.,few,TRBV27,TRBJ1-5,TGTGCCAGCAGTTTAGCGGGCAATCAGCCCCAGCATTTT,CASSLAGNQPQHF
.,.,TRBV13,TRBJ1-2,TGTGCCAGCAGCTTGGGGTGGGGGGATCCTAATGGCTACACCTTC,CASSLGWGDPNGYTF
TRBD2,.,TRBV6-1,TRBJ2-3,TGTGCCAGCAGTGATTGGGGACTAGTAGATACGCAGTATTTT,CASSDWGLVDTQYF
.,.,TRBV11-2,TRBJ2-2,TGTGCCAGCAGCTCCCTCCGGGCTAGCGCCGGGGAGCTGTTTTTT,CASSSLRASAGELFF
.,few,TRBV7-2,TRBJ1-5,TGTGCCAGCAGCCCCACAGGGTTGGGCAATCAGCCCCAGCATTTT,CASSPTGLGNQPQHF